This T cell receptor (beta chain) is from a study of STAT3 mutations in large granular lymphocyte leukemia. Whole-study findings and limits: In T-cell large granular lymphocyte leukemia, about half of patients showed multiple immunodominant subclonotypes. In about 30% of the 18 patients, new TCR clonotypes emerged after therapy.

Libraries were prepared by immunoSEQ multiplex PCR; TCRdb keeps only in-frame clonotypes and omits some of them. Of roughly 29,000 clones in the sample, around three quarters were seen once. Regarding this clone: Antigen: not known.

Material: peripheral blood mononuclear cells. The clonotype was recovered from a woman aged 50 to 65 with T-cell large granular lymphocyte leukemia. Some clones in this sample may be carry-over from other donors' samples.

This chain's CDR3 is CASSYSWGRGGELFF. In DNA form, the CDR3 reads TGTGCCAGCAGTTACTCGTGGGGGCGAGGCGGGGAGCTGTTTTTT. This sequence joins TRBV6-6 and TRBJ2-2, with D possibly being TRBD1 (6 bases). This CDR3 contains 15 residues. V was clipped by 0 bases and J by 7 bases, with 12 bases between them. Germline CDR1 reads MNHNY; CDR2 reads SVGAGI (reference sequence).